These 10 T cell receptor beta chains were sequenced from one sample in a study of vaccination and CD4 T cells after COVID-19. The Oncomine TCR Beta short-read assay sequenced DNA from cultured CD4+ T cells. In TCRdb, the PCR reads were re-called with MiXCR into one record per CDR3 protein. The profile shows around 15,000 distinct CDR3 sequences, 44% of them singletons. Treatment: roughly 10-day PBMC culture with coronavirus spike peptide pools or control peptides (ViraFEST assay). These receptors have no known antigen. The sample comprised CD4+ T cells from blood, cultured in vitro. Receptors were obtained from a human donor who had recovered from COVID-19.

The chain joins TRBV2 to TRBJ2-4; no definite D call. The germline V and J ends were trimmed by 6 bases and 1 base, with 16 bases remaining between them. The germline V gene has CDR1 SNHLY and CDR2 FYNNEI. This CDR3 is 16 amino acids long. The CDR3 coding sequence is TGTGCCAGCAGCCCTACTCCTTTACTTGCCAAAAACATTCAGTACTTC. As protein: CASSPTPLLAKNIQYF.

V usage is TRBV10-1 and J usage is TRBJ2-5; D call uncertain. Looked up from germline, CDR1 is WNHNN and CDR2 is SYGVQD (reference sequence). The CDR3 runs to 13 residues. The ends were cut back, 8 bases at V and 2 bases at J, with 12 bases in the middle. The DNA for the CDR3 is TGCGCCAGCCCTCTATCTAAGCAAGAGACCCAGTACTTC. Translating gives CASPLSKQETQYF.

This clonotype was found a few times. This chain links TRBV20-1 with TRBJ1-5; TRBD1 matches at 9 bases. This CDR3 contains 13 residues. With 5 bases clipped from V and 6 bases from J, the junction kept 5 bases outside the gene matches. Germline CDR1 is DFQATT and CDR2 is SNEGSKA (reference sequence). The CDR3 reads CSAGGQGSQPQHF. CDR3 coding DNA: TGCAGTGCTGGGGGACAGGGAAGTCAGCCCCAGCATTTT.

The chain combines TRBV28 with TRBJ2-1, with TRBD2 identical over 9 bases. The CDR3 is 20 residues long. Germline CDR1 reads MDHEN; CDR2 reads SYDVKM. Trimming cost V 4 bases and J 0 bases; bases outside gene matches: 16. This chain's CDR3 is CASSSLVGLAGLGSYNEQFF. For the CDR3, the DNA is TGTGCCAGCAGTTCTTTGGTTGGGCTAGCGGGACTTGGCTCCTACAATGAGCAGTTCTTC.

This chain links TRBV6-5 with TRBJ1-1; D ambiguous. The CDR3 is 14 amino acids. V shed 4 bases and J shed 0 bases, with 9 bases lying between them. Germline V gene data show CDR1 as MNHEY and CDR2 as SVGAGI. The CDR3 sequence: CASSSPRMNTEAFF. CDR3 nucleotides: TGTGCCAGCAGTTCGCCAAGAATGAACACTGAAGCTTTCTTT.

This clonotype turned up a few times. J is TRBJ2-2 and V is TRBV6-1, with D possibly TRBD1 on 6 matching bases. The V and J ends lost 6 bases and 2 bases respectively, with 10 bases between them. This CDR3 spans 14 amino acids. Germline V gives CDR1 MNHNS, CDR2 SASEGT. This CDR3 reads CASSLGQNTGELFF. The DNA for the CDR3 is TGTGCCAGCAGCCTGGGACAAAACACCGGGGAGCTGTTTTTT.

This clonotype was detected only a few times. The CDR3 spells CSVPSAGSDTQYF. The CDR3, as DNA: TGCAGTGTACCATCGGCGGGATCTGATACGCAGTATTTT. The genes are TRBV20-1 and TRBJ2-3, with D perhaps TRBD2 (6 bases). V was cut by 7 bases and J by 6 bases, with 17 bases left in between. CDR1 is DFQATT, CDR2 SNEGSKA, per germline (reference sequence). The CDR3 covers 13 residues.

DNA of the CDR3: TGCAGTGCTAGAGAGCCCGCTTTCATCGAGCAGTACTTC. Translation gives CSAREPAFIEQYF. The chain couples TRBV20-1 to TRBJ2-7; D gene unclear. Germline V gene data show CDR1 as DFQATT and CDR2 as SNEGSKA (reference sequence). CDR3 length equals 13 residues. The ends were cut back, 0 bases at V and 6 bases at J, with 12 bases in the middle.

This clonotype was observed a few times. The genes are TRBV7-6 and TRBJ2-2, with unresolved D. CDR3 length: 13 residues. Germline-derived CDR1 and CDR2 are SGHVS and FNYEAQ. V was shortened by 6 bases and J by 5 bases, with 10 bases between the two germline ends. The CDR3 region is CASRTQETGELFF. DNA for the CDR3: TGTGCCAGCAGAACTCAGGAGACCGGGGAGCTGTTTTTT.

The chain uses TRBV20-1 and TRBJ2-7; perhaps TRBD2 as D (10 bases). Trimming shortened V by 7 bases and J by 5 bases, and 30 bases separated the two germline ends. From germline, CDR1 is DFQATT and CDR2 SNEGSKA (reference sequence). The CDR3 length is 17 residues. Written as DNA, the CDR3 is TGCAGTGTGGAGGGGACAGGGCTAGCGGGAGAGGTCAACGAGCAGTACTTC. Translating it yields CSVEGTGLAGEVNEQYF.